This section outlines one T cell receptor beta chain sequence together with its context. This receptor's antigen is unknown. No base qualities exist here, and no much larger clone lies one base off it. These data are taken from a study of blood T cell repertoires in COVID-19 (dated by TCRdb to 2019 to 2021). Regarding the research as a whole: Samples from collaborators originated in the United States, Italy and Spain and spanned both the acute and convalescent phases of COVID-19. The material from the prospective study consisted of cDNA or gDNA derived from T cells, B-cell-depleted T cells, or PBMCs. Subjects who had been exposed to COVID-19, were actively infected with it, or had recovered from it provided the deeply sampled blood TCRbeta repertoires that made up the dataset. The repertoires were released in a freely available public database meant as a resource for research on the immune response to SARS-CoV-2. Samples came from the ongoing ImmuneRACE study (first 160 participants) plus 1,254 subjects from 6 global collaborators. A de-identified subject ID, COVID-19 status, age in years and sex were almost always included in the sample metadata. HLA class I and class II types, where available, came from metadata supplied by the sample provider rather than from assay-based typing.

The CDR3 contains 13 residues, cysteine and phenylalanine counted. CDR3 DNA is the only sequence kept; it has 39 bases, read in frame from the first base. The germline V and J ends show losses of 3 bases and 5 bases respectively, and no gene match explains 6 bases of the junction. CDR1 and CDR2 (SQVTM, ANQGSEA) derive from the germline V gene. The immunoSEQ Assay, a bias-controlled multiplex PCR, was used to amplify TCRbeta CDR3 regions from genomic DNA. Per the authors' processing: Within the assay, amplification of reference gene primers was used to estimate how many nucleated cells each sample contained. To quantify the absolute abundance of each unique TCRbeta CDR3 rearrangement, sequence reads were collapsed and filtered. For each sample, productive Simpson clonality was calculated by taking the square root of Simpson's diversity index across productive rearrangements. The table comes from immuneACCESS by way of TCRdb, which keeps in-frame sequences with V and J called. Part of the clones is missing from these tables; in studies checked, under half for an unresolved V gene and the rest for unknown reasons. V and J calls plus clone size are reproduced from that table; the DNA served to infer D and trimming. The sample data list 180,000 or so clones, and around 82% of these were observed just once. The ten largest account for around 3.6% of the sample.

In the prospective study, participants were 18 to 89 years old, resided in under 30 geographic areas of the United States, and were enrolled through a virtual design. In the prospective study, participants were assigned to cohorts based on the clinical history participants reported in a screening survey and a study questionnaire. In the prospective study, whole blood, serum and a nasopharyngeal or oropharyngeal swab were collected from each participant by mobile phlebotomists. Prospective study participants could optionally give additional blood draws and questionnaires over an approximately two-month period. Prospective study blood samples were shipped either frozen or at room temperature before DNA extraction. Results and caveats for the whole study, not just this receptor: The quantity of clinical and demographic metadata differed by source and by participant and was supplied without curation.

Sequencing used PBMCs or T cells enriched from blood (not recorded which). This chain joins TRBV29-1 to TRBJ2-5, with 7 bases matching TRBD1. This sequence originates from a woman between 50 and 59 years old in a cohort exposed to, infected with or recovered from COVID-19 (not recorded which). DNA sequence: TGCAGCGTTGACGAGACAGGGACGGAGACCCAGTACTTC. Its protein product is CSVDETGTETQYF. When the CDR3 is completed using the reference TRBV29-1 and TRBJ2-5 genes on either side, the full variable domain is SAVISQKPSRDICQRGTSLTIQCQVDSQVTMMFWYRQQPGQSLTLIATANQGSEATYESGFVIDKFPISRPNLTFSTLTVSNMSPEDSSIYLCSVDETGTETQYFGPGTRLLVL.